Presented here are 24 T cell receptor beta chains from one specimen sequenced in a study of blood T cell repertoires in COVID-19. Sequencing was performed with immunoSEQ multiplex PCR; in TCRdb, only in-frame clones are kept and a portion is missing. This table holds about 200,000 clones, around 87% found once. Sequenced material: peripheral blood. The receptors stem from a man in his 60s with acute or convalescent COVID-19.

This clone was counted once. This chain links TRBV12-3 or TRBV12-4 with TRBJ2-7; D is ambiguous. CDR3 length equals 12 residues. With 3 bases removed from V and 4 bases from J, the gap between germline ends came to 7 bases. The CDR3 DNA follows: TGTGCCAGCAGTTTCAGGTGGTACGAGCAGTACTTC. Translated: CASSFRWYEQYF.

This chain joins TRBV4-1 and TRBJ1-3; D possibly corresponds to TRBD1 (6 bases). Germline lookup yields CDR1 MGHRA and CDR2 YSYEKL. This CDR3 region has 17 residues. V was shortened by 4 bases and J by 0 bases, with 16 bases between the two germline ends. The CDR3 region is CASSRLTGSSSGNTIYF. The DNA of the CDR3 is TGCGCCAGCAGCCGACTTACAGGGTCTAGCTCTGGAAACACCATATATTTT.

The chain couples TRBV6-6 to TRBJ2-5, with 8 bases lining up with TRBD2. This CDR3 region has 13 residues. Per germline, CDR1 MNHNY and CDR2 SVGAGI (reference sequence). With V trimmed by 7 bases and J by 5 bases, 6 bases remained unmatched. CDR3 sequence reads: CASTRGGWETQYF. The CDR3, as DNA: TGTGCCAGCACCCGGGGGGGGTGGGAGACCCAGTACTTC.

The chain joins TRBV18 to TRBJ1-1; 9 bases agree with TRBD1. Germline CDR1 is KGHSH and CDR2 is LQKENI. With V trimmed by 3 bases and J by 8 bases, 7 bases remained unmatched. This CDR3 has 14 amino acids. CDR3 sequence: CASSPYFGTGEAFF. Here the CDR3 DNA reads TGTGCCAGCTCACCGTATTTCGGGACAGGGGAAGCTTTCTTT.

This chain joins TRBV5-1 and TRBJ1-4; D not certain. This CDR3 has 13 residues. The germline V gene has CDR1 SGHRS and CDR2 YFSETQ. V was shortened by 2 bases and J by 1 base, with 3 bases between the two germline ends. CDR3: CASSFGTNEKLFF. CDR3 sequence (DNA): TGCGCCAGCAGCTTCGGAACTAATGAAAAACTGTTTTTT. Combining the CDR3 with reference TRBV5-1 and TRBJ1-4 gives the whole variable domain KAGVTQTPRYLIKTRGQQVTLSCSPISGHRSVSWYQQTPGQGLQFLFEYFSETQRNKGNFPGRFSGRQFSNSRSEMNVSTLELGDSALYLCASSFGTNEKLFFGSGTQLSVL.

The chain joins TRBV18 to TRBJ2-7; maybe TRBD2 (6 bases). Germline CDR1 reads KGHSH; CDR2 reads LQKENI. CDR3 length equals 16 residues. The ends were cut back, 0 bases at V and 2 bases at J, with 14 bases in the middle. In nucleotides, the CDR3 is TGTGCCAGCTCACCACCGACCTCTGCGGGGACCTACGAGCAGTACTTC. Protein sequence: CASSPPTSAGTYEQYF.

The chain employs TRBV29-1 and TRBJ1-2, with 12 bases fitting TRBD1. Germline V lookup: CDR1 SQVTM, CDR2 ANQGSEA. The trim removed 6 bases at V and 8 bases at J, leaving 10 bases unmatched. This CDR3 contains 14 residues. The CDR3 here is CSVGTGTGGSGYTF. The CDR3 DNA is TGCAGCGTCGGTACCGGGACAGGGGGCTCGGGCTACACCTTC.

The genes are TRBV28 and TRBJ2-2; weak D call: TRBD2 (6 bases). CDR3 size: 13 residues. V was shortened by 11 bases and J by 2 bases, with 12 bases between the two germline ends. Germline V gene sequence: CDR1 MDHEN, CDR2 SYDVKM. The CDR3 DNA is TGTGCCTCCTGGAGGGCCAACACCGGGGAGCTGTTTTTT. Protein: CASWRANTGELFF.

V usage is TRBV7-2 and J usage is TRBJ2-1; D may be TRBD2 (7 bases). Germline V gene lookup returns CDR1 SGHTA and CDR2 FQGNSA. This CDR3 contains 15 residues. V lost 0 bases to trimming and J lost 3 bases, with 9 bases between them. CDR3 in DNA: TGTGCCAGCAGCTTAGCCGGGGGGCGCTACAATGAGCAGTTCTTC. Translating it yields CASSLAGGRYNEQFF.

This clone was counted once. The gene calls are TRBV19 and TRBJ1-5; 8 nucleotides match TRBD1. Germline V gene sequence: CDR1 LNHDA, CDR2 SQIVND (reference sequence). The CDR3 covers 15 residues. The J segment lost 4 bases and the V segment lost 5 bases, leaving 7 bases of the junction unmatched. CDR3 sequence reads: CASSLETGANQPQHF. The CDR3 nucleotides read TGTGCCAGTAGTCTCGAGACAGGGGCGAATCAGCCCCAGCATTTT.

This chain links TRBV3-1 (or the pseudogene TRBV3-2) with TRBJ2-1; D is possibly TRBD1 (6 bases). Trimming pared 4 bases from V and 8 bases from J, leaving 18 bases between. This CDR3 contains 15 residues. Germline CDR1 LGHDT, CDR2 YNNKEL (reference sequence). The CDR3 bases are TGTGCCAGCAGCCGCCAGAGGGCAGGGGCCCATGAGCAGTTCTTC. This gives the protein CASSRQRAGAHEQFF.

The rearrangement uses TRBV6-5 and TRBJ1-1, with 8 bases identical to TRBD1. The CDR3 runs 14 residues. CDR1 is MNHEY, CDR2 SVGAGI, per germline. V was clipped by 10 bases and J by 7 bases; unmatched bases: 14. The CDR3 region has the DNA TGTGCCACCTTTACAGGGGGACCCAATTTTGAAGCTTTCTTT. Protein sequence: CATFTGGPNFEAFF.

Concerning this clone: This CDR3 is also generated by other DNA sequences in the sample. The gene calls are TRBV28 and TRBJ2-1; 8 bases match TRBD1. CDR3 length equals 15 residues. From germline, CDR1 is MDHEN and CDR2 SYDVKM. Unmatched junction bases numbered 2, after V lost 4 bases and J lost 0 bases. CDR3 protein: CASSSTGGSYNEQFF. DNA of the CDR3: TGTGCCAGCAGTTCCACAGGGGGCTCCTACAATGAGCAGTTCTTC.

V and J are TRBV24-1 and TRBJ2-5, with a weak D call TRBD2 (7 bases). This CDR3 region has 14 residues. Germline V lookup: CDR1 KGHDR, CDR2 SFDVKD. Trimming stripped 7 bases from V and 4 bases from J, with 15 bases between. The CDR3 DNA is TGTGCCACCAGCAGAGGGGGGGCTGGAGAGACCCAGTACTTC. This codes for CATSRGGAGETQYF.

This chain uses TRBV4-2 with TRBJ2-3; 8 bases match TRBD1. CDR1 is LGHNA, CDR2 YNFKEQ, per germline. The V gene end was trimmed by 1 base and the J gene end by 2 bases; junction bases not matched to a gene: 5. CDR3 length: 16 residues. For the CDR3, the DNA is TGTGCCAGCAGCCAAGGTTCAGGGGGCCCCACAGATACGCAGTATTTT. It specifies CASSQGSGGPTDTQYF.

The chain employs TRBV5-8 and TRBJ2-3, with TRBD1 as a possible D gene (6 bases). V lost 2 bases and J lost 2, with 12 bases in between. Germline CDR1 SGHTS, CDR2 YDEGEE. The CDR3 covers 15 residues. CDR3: CASSFRQAPTDTQYF. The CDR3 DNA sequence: TGTGCCAGCAGCTTTCGACAGGCCCCCACAGATACGCAGTATTTT.

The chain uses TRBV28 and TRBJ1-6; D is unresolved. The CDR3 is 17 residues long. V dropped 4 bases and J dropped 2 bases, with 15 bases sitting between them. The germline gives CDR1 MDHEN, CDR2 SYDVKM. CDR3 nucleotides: TGTGCCAGCAGTTCGATTCATACCGGAGCCTATAATTCACCCCTCCACTTT. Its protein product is CASSSIHTGAYNSPLHF. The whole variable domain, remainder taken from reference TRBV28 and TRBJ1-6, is DVKVTQSSRYLVKRTGEKVFLECVQDMDHENMFWYRQDPGLGLRLIYFSYDVKMKEKGDIPEGYSVSREKKERFSLILESASTNQTSMYLCASSSIHTGAYNSPLHFGNGTRLTVT.

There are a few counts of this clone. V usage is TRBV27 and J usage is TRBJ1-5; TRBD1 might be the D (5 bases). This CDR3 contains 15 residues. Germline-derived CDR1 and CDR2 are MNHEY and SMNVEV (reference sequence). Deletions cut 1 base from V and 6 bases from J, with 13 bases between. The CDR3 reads CASSLFSGDGQPQHF. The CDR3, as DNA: TGTGCCAGCAGTTTATTTTCGGGGGACGGTCAGCCCCAGCATTTT.

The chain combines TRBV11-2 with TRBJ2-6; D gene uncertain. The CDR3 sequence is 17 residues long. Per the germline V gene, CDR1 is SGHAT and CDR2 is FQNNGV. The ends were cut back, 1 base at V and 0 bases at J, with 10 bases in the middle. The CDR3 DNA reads TGTGCCAGCAGCTTAGTGGGCTTCGGCTCTGGGGCCAACGTCCTGACTTTC. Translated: CASSLVGFGSGANVLTF.

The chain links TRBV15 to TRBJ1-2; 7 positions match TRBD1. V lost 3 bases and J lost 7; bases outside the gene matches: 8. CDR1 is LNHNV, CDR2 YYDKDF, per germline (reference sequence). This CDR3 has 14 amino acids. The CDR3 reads CATSSTGATSGYTF. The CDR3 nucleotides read TGTGCCACCAGCAGCACAGGGGCAACTAGTGGCTACACCTTC.

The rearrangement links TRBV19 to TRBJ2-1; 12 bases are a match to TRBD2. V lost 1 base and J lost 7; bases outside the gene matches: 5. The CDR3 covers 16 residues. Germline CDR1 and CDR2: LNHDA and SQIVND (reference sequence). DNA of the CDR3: TGTGCCAGTAGTATAGGGGGGACTAGCGGGCGGAATGAGCAGTTCTTC. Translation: CASSIGGTSGRNEQFF.

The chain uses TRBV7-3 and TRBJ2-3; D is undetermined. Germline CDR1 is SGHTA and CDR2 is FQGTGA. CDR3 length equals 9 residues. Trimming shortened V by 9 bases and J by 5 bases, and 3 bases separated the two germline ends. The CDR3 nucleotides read TGTGCCAGTCGAGATACGCAGTATTTT. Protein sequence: CASRDTQYF.

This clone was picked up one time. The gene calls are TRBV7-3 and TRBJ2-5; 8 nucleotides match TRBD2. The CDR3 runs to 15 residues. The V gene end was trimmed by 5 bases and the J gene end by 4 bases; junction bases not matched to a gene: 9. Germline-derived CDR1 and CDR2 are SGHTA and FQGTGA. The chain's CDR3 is CASSRSGGYGETQYF. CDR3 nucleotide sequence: TGTGCCAGCAGCCGGAGCGGGGGCTACGGAGAGACCCAGTACTTC.

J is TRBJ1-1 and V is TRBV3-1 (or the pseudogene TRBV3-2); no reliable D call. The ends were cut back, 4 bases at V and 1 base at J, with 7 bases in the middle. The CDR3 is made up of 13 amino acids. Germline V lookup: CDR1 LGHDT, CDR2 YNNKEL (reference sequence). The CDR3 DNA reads TGTGCCAGCAGCCCGGGGAGGAACACTGAAGCTTTCTTT. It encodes CASSPGRNTEAFF.